Sequencing of this T cell receptor beta chain was carried out in a study of cytomegalovirus exposure and HLA in healthy donors. Study as a whole: One earlier analysis, a look at 180 million or so T cells, found 100 million to 130 million unique TCR beta sequences. The Caucasian-associated ancestry cluster contained approximately 81% of the roughly 400 genotyped donors.

Findings of the study overall: Productive status was seen about 87% or about 30% of the time for most TCR beta V segments in an earlier analysis. Most subjects had HLA-A and HLA-B alleles reportedly predicted accurately by TCR beta sequences.

A word on this clone: What it recognizes is unknown.

This PCR relied on a set of 60 Vbeta primers and 13 Jbeta primers. Using immunoSEQ multiplex PCR, the repertoire was profiled, and TCRdb retains in-frame clones only, with some absent. Of under 300,000 clones in the sample, over 70% are singletons; the top ten hold around 8%. Germline trimming cut 8 bases from V and 0 bases from J; bases unmatched to any gene: 3. This CDR3 comprises 16 residues. Germline-derived CDR1 and CDR2 are MDHEN and SYDVKM. The receptor was derived from a woman aged 55-70 years in good health and CMV-seropositive. Sequenced material: PBMCs. The J gene is TRBJ2-1, the V gene TRBV28; TRBD2 matches 14 bases. This CDR3 reads CASLGLAGGSYNEQFF. CDR3 nucleotides: TGTGCCAGCCTCGGACTAGCGGGAGGCTCCTACAATGAGCAGTTCTTC.